This T cell receptor beta chain was recorded in a study of blood T cell repertoires in COVID-19. Looking at the study overall: Sources were T cells, B-cell-depleted T cells, or PBMCs; the material itself was cDNA or gDNA.

CDR3 length: 13 residues. V shed 5 bases and J shed 7 bases, with 14 bases lying between them. CDR1 and CDR2 from the germline V gene are SGHTA and FQGNSA. Study processing details: Scientists estimated how many nucleated cells there were by amplifying reference gene primers. Repertoires were generated with immunoSEQ multiplex PCR, while TCRdb's copy carries only in-frame clones and drops some. V and J calls and clone size are those listed in that table; D and trimming were worked out from the DNA. The sample lists about 210,000 clones, about 85% occurring once. The chain couples TRBV7-2 to TRBJ1-1; D gene ambiguous. The sequencing sample was made of peripheral blood. The TCR comes from a woman of 80 years or more with COVID-19, enrolled during active disease. CDR3: CASSPGWASEAFF. The CDR3 bases are TGTGCCAGCAGCCCTGGGTGGGCAAGTGAAGCTTTCTTT.